The T cell receptor (beta chain) under discussion was sequenced for a study of Ad26.COV2.S vaccination and SARS-CoV-2 variants. Whole-study findings and limits: Vaccine recipients surpassed placebo recipients in spike-specific TCR breadth.

A single count supports this clone. The antigen is undetermined. Treatment: approximately 18 received Ad26.COV2.S at low or high dose, single or two shots; about 5 received placebo; per-sample allocation not given. Day 63 after the first vaccine or placebo injection was the time point for sampling. Donation came from an adult in Boston who was aged 18-55 years. Assay used: immunoSEQ multiplex PCR; TCRdb lists only in-frame clones, some missing. The sample includes 250,000 or so clones, around nine tenths seen only once; the top ten take just under 3%. Per the germline V gene, CDR1 is SGHKS and CDR2 is YYEKEE (reference sequence). The CDR3 has 15 amino acids. Trimming shortened V by 4 bases and J by 2 bases, and 15 bases separated the two germline ends.

The input for sequencing was peripheral blood, taken in a trial of Ad26.COV2.S vaccine versus placebo. The V gene is TRBV5-5, the J gene TRBJ1-1; perhaps TRBD1 as D (6 bases). This TCR derives from a person aged 18-65 years who received the Ad26.COV2.S COVID-19 vaccine or a placebo. The DNA for the CDR3 is TGTGCCAGCAGCGCCATATCACAGGGCAACACTGAAGCTTTCTTT. Its protein is CASSAISQGNTEAFF.